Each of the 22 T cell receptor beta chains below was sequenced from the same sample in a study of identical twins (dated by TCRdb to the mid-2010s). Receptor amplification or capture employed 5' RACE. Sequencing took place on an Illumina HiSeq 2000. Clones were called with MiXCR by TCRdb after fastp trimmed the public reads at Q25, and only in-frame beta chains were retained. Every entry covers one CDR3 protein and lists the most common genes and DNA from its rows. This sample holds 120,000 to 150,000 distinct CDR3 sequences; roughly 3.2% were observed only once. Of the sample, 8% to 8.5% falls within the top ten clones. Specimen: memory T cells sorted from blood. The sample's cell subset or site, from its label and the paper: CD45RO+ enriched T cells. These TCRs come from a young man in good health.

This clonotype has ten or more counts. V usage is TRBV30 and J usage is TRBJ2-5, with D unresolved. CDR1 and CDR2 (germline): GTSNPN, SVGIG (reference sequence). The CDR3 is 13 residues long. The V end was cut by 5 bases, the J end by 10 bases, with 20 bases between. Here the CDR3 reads CAWEDERRALQYF. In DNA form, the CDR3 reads TGTGCCTGGGAAGACGAGCGACGGGCTCTCCAGTACTTC.

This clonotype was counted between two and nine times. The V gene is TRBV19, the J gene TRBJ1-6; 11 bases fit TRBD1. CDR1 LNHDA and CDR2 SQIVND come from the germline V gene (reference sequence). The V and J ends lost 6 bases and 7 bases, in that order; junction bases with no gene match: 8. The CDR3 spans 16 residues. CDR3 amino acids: CASRPPGTGGNSPLHF. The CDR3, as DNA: TGTGCCAGTAGACCACCGGGGACAGGGGGGAATTCACCCCTCCACTTT.

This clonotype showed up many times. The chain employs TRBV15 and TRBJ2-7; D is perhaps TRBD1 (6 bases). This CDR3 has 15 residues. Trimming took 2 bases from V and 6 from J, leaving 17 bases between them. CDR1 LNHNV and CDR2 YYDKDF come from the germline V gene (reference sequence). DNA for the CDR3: TGTGCCACCAGCAGATACAGCATGGTGGGGGCCGAGCAGTACTTC. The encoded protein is CATSRYSMVGAEQYF.

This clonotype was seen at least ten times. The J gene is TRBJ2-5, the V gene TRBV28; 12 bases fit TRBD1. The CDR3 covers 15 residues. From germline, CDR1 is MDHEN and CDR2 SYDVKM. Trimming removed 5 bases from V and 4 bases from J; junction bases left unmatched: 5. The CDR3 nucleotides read TGTGCCAGCAGTCTCAGGGACAGGGGGCGAGAGACCCAGTACTTC. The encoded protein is CASSLRDRGRETQYF.

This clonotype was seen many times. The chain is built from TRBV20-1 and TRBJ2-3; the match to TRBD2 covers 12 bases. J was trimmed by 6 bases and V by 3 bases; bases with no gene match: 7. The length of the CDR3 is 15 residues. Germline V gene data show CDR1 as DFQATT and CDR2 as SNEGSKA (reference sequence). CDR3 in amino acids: CSARRTSGIGDTQYF. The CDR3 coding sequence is TGCAGTGCTAGGAGGACTAGCGGGATCGGGGATACGCAGTATTTT.

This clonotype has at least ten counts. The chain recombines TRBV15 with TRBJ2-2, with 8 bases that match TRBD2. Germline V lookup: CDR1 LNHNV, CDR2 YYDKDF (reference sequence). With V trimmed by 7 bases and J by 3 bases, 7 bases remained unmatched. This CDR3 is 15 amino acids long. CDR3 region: CATTRGGRDTGELFF. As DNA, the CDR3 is TGTGCCACCACCCGGGGGGGCAGGGACACCGGGGAGCTGTTTTTT.

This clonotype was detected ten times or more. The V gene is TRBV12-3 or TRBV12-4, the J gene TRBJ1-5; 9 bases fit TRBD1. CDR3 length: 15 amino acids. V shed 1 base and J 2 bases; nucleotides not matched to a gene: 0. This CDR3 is CASSLGTGGNQPQHF. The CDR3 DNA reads TGTGCCAGCAGTTTAGGGACAGGGGGCAATCAGCCCCAGCATTTT.

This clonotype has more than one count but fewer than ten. In DNA form, the CDR3 reads TGTGCCAGCAGCTTACAGGGTGCGGGGAACTACGAGCAGTACTTC. Translation: CASSLQGAGNYEQYF. The rearrangement uses TRBV11-3 and TRBJ2-7; a possible D gene is TRBD2 (6 bases). Germline V gene sequence: CDR1 SGHNT, CDR2 YENEEA. V gave up 2 bases and J gave up 3 bases, with 14 bases separating them. The CDR3 sequence is 15 residues long. Variable domain in full (rest from reference TRBV11-3 and TRBJ2-7): EAGVVQSPRYKIIEKKQPVAFWCNPISGHNTLYWYLQNLGQGPELLIRYENEEAVDDSQLPKDRFSAERLKGVDSTLKIQPAELGDSAVYLCASSLQGAGNYEQYFGPGTRLTVT.

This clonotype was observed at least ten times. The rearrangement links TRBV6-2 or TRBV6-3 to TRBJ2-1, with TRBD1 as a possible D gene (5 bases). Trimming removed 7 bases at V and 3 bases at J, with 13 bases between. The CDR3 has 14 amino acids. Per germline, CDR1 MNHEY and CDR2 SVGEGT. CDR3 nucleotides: TGTGCCAGCAATTCCGGACAAAACTACAATGAGCAGTTCTTC. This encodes CASNSGQNYNEQFF.

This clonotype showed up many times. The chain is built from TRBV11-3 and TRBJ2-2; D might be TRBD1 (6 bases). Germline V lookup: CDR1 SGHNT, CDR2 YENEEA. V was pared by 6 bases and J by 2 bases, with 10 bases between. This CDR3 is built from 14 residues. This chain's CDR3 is CASSKDRNTGELFF. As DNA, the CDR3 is TGTGCCAGCAGTAAGGACAGAAACACCGGGGAGCTGTTTTTT.

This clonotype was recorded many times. The CDR3 coding sequence is TGCGCCAGCAGCCAGCACAGACAGTTTGAAGCTTTCTTT. It is translated as CASSQHRQFEAFF. This chain connects TRBV4-3 to TRBJ1-1; possible D gene TRBD1, 5 bases. The CDR3 runs 13 residues. The germline gives CDR1 LGHNA, CDR2 YSLEER. Trimming left V 3 bases short and J 7 bases short, with 12 bases between.

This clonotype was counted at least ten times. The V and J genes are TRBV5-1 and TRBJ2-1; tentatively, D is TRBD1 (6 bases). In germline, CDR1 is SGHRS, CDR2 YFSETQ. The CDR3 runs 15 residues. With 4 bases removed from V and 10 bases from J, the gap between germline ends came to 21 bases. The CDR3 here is CASSPGSGANSEQFF. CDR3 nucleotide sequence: TGCGCCAGCAGCCCCGGGTCAGGGGCCAACTCCGAGCAGTTCTTC. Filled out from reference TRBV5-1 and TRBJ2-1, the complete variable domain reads KAGVTQTPRYLIKTRGQQVTLSCSPISGHRSVSWYQQTPGQGLQFLFEYFSETQRNKGNFPGRFSGRQFSNSRSEMNVSTLELGDSALYLCASSPGSGANSEQFFGPGTRLTVL.

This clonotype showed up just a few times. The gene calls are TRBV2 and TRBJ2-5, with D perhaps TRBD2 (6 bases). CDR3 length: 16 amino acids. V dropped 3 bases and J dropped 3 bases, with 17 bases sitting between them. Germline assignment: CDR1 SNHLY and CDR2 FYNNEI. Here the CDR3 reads CASSERRAGEKETQYF. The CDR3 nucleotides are TGTGCCAGCAGTGAGAGGAGGGCAGGAGAAAAAGAGACCCAGTACTTC.

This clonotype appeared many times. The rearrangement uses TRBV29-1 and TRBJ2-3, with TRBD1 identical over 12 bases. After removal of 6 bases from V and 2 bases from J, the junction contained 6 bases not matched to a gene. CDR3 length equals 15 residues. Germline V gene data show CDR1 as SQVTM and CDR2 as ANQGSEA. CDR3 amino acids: CSVDGTGGNTDTQYF. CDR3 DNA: TGCAGCGTAGATGGGACAGGGGGCAACACAGATACGCAGTATTTT.

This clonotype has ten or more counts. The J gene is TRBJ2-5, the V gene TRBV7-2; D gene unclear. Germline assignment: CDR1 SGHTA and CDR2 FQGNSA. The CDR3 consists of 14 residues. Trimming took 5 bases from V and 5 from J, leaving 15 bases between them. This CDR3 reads CASSGQVGEETQYF. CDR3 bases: TGTGCCAGCAGCGGGCAAGTGGGCGAGGAGACCCAGTACTTC.

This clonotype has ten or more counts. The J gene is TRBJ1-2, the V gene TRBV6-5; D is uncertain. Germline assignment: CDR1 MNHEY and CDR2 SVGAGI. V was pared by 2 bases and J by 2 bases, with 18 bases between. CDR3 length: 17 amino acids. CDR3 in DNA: TGTGCCAGCAGTTACATTTCGGGGAGAGGCTGGAACTATGGCTACACCTTC. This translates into CASSYISGRGWNYGYTF.

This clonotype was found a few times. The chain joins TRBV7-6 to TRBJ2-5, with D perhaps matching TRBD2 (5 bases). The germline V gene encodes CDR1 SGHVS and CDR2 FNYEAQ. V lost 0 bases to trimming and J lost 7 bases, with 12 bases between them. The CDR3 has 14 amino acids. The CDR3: CASSLASGEGTQYF. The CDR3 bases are TGTGCCAGCAGCTTAGCCTCCGGGGAAGGGACCCAGTACTTC.

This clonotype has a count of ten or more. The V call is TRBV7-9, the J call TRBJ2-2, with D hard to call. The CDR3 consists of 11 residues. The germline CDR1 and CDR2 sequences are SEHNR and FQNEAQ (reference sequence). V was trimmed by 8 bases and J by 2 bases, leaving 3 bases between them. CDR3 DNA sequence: TGTGCCAGCCATAACACCGGGGAGCTGTTTTTT. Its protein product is CASHNTGELFF. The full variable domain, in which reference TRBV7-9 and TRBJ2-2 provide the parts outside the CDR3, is DTGVSQNPRHKITKRGQNVTFRCDPISEHNRLYWYRQTLGQGPEFLTYFQNEAQLEKSRLLSDRFSAERPKGSFSTLEIQRTEQGDSAMYLCASHNTGELFFGEGSRLTVL.

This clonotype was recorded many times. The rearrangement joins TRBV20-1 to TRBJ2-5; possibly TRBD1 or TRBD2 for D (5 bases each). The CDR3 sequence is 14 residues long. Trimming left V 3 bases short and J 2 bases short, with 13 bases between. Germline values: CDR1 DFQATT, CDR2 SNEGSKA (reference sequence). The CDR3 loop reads CSASWGISQETQYF. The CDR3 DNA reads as TGCAGTGCTAGTTGGGGGATCTCACAAGAGACCCAGTACTTC.

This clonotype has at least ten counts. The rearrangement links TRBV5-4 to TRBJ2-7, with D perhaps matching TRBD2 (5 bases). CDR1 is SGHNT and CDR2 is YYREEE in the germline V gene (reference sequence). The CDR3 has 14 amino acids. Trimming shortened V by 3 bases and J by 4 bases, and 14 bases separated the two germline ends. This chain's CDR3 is CASSSWTQVYEQYV. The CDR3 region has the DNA TGTGCCAGCAGCTCCTGGACTCAAGTTTACGAGCAGTACGTC.

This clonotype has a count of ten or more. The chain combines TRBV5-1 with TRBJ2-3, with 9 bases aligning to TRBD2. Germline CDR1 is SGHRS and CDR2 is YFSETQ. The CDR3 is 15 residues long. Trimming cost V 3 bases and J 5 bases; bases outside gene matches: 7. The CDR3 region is CASSSVGAGGDTQYF. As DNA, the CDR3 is TGCGCCAGCAGCTCCGTCGGAGCGGGAGGAGATACGCAGTATTTT.

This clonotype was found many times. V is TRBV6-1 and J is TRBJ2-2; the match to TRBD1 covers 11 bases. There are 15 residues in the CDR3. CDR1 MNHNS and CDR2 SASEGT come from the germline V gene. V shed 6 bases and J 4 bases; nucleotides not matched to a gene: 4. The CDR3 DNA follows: TGTGCCAGCAGGGCCGGGACAGGGGGCACCGGGGAGCTGTTTTTT. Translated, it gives CASRAGTGGTGELFF.